This T cell receptor beta chain was retrieved from a study of T cells in women clearing cervical HPV infection. Turning to the study itself: Blood came at first lesion visit for cases, post-clearance for controls.

From germline, CDR1 is KGHDR and CDR2 SFDVKD. J lost 7 bases, V lost 4 bases, and 18 bases had no gene match. CDR3 size: 18 residues. Turning to this clone: Its antigen is as yet unknown. The CDR3 is cut off 3 residues early in the read; its end comes from the germline J gene.

The protocol was immunoSEQ multiplex PCR, while the TCRdb copy is restricted to in-frame clones and leaves out a portion. The listing records about 34,000 clones. Whole-study results and caveats: TRBV6-7 relative abundance averaged approximately 0.11% in cases and approximately 0.15% in controls.

HPV was found by MY09/MY11 PCR and dot-blot genotyping. Sequencing was carried out using blood buffy coat. The sequence was obtained from a woman between 18 and 75 years old with a cervical HPV16 infection that either progressed to CIN3+ or cleared (not recorded which). The rearrangement links TRBV24-1 to TRBJ2-1, with 7 bases that match TRBD1. The covered CDR3 bases are TGTGCCACCAGTGAGCGCCACAAGGACAGGTTCGTGGGGAATGAG. Translation gives CATSERHKDRFVGNE. The whole CDR3 reads CATSERHKDRFVGNEQFF.